A single sample is the source of the 5 T cell receptor beta chains below, sequenced in a study of blood T cell repertoires in COVID-19. Sequencing was performed with immunoSEQ multiplex PCR; in TCRdb, only in-frame clones are kept and a portion is missing. The sample has around 200,000 clones; nearly 85% are singletons. Material for sequencing was peripheral blood. The receptor source for this set is a woman aged 25-40 years with COVID-19, enrolled during active disease.

The gene calls are TRBV27 and TRBJ1-5, with D uncertain. Deletions cut 6 bases from V and 1 base from J, with 10 bases between. Germline CDR1 and CDR2: MNHEY and SMNVEV (reference sequence). The CDR3 consists of 14 residues. CDR3 sequence (DNA): TGTGCCAGCAGCCCAATTGAGAGCAATCAGCCCCAGCATTTT. Protein sequence: CASSPIESNQPQHF.

J is TRBJ2-5 and V is TRBV7-6; 13 nucleotides match TRBD2. V trimming: 5 bases; J trimming: 6 bases; junction bases outside the gene matches: 15. Germline V gene lookup returns CDR1 SGHVS and CDR2 FNYEAQ. The CDR3 totals 18 residues. The DNA of the CDR3 is TGTGCCAGCAGCCCTGGACTAGCGGGAGATCTGTTGGCAAAGACCCAGTACTTC. It encodes CASSPGLAGDLLAKTQYF.

This chain uses TRBV19 with TRBJ2-7, with a weak D call TRBD1 (6 bases). The V gene lost 3 bases and the J gene lost 3 bases, with 15 bases spanning the gap. Germline CDR1 reads LNHDA; CDR2 reads SQIVND (reference sequence). There are 15 residues in the CDR3. DNA of the CDR3: TGTGCCAGTAGTATCGCCACAGGGTCTATCTACGAGCAGTACTTC. Protein: CASSIATGSIYEQYF. The whole variable domain, filled in from reference TRBV19 and TRBJ2-7, reads DGGITQSPKYLFRKEGQNVTLSCEQNLNHDAMYWYRQDPGQGLRLIYYSQIVNDFQKGDIAEGYSVSREKKESFPLTVTSAQKNPTAFYLCASSIATGSIYEQYFGPGTRLTVT.

The chain carries TRBV6-5 and TRBJ1-5; the D gene is possibly TRBD1 (5 bases). Trimming removed 2 bases from V and 4 bases from J, with 12 bases in between. The CDR3 has 15 residues. The V gene's germline CDR1 is MNHEY and CDR2 SVGAGI. CDR3 in amino acids: CASSYGGGWNQPQHF. As DNA, the CDR3 is TGTGCCAGCAGTTACGGCGGGGGATGGAATCAGCCCCAGCATTTT.

The chain is built from TRBV9 and TRBJ2-5; TRBD2 matches at 8 bases. V lost 0 bases to trimming and J lost 4 bases; unmatched junction nucleotides: 5. Germline values: CDR1 SGDLS, CDR2 YYNGEE. This CDR3 has 15 amino acids. The CDR3 region is CASSVGGRGGETQYF. In DNA form, the CDR3 reads TGTGCCAGCAGCGTAGGCGGCCGGGGGGGAGAGACCCAGTACTTC.